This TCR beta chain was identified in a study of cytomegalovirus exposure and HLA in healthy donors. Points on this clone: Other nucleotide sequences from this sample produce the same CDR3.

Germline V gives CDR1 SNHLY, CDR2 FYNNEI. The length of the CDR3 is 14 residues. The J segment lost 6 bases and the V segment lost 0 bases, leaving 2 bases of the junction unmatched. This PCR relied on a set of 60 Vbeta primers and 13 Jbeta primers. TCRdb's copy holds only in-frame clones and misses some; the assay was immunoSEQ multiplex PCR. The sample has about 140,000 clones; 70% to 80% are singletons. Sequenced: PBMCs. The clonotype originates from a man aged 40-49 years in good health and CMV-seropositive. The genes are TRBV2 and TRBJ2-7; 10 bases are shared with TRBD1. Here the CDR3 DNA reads TGTGCCAGCAGTGAAGCGGGGACAGGGGTCGAGCAGTACTTC. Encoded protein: CASSEAGTGVEQYF.